The 22 T cell receptor beta chains below all came from one sample that was sequenced in a study of T cells in localized non-small cell lung cancer. Method: immunoSEQ multiplex PCR; TCRdb's copy keeps in-frame clones and lacks some. The sample comprises over 15,000 clones, roughly nine tenths of which are singletons, and less than 3% rests with the top ten. The sequencing here drew on peripheral blood, taken before any cancer treatment. These TCRs come from a woman aged 35-70 years with stage I lung adenocarcinoma.

Only a few counts were recorded for this clone. The chain couples TRBV27 to TRBJ2-4; tentatively, D is TRBD2 (6 bases). CDR3 length: 14 amino acids. Trimming left V 4 bases short and J 3 bases short, with 10 bases between. Germline V gene lookup returns CDR1 MNHEY and CDR2 SMNVEV (reference sequence). CDR3 sequence (DNA): TGTGCCAGCAGTTCATCGGGGGACAAAAACATTCAGTACTTC. It specifies CASSSSGDKNIQYF.

The chain is built from TRBV4-3 and TRBJ2-6, with D perhaps matching TRBD1 (5 bases). Germline V gene sequence: CDR1 LGHNA, CDR2 YSLEER. The CDR3 is made up of 16 amino acids. Trimming pared 0 bases from V and 4 bases from J, leaving 10 bases between. CDR3 sequence: CASSQDLGQGANVLTF. Written as DNA, the CDR3 is TGCGCCAGCAGCCAAGATCTGGGGCAAGGGGCCAACGTCCTGACTTTC.

The J gene is TRBJ1-1, the V gene TRBV14; unclear D gene. CDR3 size: 13 residues. Germline CDR1 and CDR2: SGHDN and FVKESK. Trimming cost V 4 bases and J 1 base, with 7 bases left between them. CDR3 sequence: CASSPSPNTEAFF. CDR3 bases: TGTGCCAGCAGCCCGAGCCCGAACACTGAAGCTTTCTTT.

This chain uses TRBV18 with TRBJ2-7; D call uncertain. CDR1 is KGHSH and CDR2 is LQKENI in the germline V gene. The CDR3 runs 13 residues. The V and J ends lost 0 bases and 0 bases respectively, with 3 bases between them. Written as DNA, the CDR3 is TGTGCCAGCTCACCACCAGGCTCCTACGAGCAGTACTTC. It codes for CASSPPGSYEQYF.

The chain employs TRBV4-1 and TRBJ1-6, with D unclear. Germline CDR1 MGHRA, CDR2 YSYEKL. V was clipped by 0 bases and J by 12 bases, with 12 bases between them. The CDR3 spans 14 residues. DNA of the CDR3: TGCGCCAGCAGCCAAGAAGAGGCCGACGGACCCCTCCACTTT. It codes for CASSQEEADGPLHF.

This chain joins TRBV5-5 and TRBJ1-1; 7 nucleotides agree with TRBD1. The junction had 4 bases not matched to a gene; V was cut back by 4 bases and J by 1 base. The CDR3 extends over 14 amino acids. Germline CDR1 and CDR2: SGHKS and YYEKEE (reference sequence). CDR3 sequence reads: CASSADRANTEAFF. The CDR3 DNA is TGTGCCAGCAGCGCTGACAGGGCGAACACTGAAGCTTTCTTT. Combining the CDR3 with reference TRBV5-5 and TRBJ1-1 gives the whole variable domain DAGVTQSPTHLIKTRGQQVTLRCSPISGHKSVSWYQQVLGQGPQFIFQYYEKEERGRGNFPDRFSARQFPNYSSELNVNALLLGDSALYLCASSADRANTEAFFGQGTRLTVV.

The V and J genes are TRBV19 and TRBJ2-3; 11 bases align to TRBD2. Germline CDR1 LNHDA, CDR2 SQIVND (reference sequence). Germline trimming cut 5 bases from V and 6 bases from J; bases unmatched to any gene: 4. CDR3 length equals 14 residues. The CDR3 reads CASSLAGGQDTQYF. The CDR3 region has the DNA TGTGCCAGTAGTCTAGCGGGAGGCCAGGATACGCAGTATTTT.

The count of this clone is one. This sequence joins TRBV6-1 and TRBJ2-1; 7 positions agree with TRBD2. Per germline, CDR1 MNHNS and CDR2 SASEGT. The J segment lost 2 bases and the V segment lost 5 bases, leaving 3 bases of the junction unmatched. The CDR3 has 14 amino acids. This chain's CDR3 is CASSLGLAYNEQFF. In nucleotides, the CDR3 is TGTGCCAGCAGTCTTGGACTAGCCTACAATGAGCAGTTCTTC.

J is TRBJ1-2 and V is TRBV7-9, with TRBD1 matching over 7 bases. V was pared by 5 bases and J by 2 bases, with 2 bases of the junction left unmatched. Germline CDR1 reads SEHNR; CDR2 reads FQNEAQ (reference sequence). This CDR3 is built from 13 residues. The chain's CDR3 is CASSPQGNYGYTF. The CDR3 coding sequence is TGTGCCAGCAGCCCACAGGGGAACTATGGCTACACCTTC.

The gene calls are TRBV5-6 and TRBJ2-5, with D perhaps TRBD2 (6 bases). CDR1 SGHDT and CDR2 YYEEEE come from the germline V gene. CDR3 length equals 15 residues. Deletions cut 4 bases from V and 0 bases from J, with 13 bases between. The CDR3 nucleotides read TGTGCCAGCAGCGTCCCCCGGGACTACCAAGAGACCCAGTACTTC. Its protein product is CASSVPRDYQETQYF.

The gene calls are TRBV7-2 and TRBJ1-1; D ambiguous. V was shortened by 7 bases and J by 1 base, with 22 bases between the two germline ends. The CDR3 covers 17 residues. The V gene's germline CDR1 is SGHTA and CDR2 FQGNSA. CDR3 sequence reads: CASTRIPIRDKNTEAFF. Here the CDR3 DNA reads TGTGCCAGCACTCGAATACCTATACGCGACAAGAACACTGAAGCTTTCTTT.

V usage is TRBV19 and J usage is TRBJ1-6; the D is unclear. V lost 7 bases, J lost 0 bases, and 7 bases lay in between. Germline V lookup: CDR1 LNHDA, CDR2 SQIVND (reference sequence). This CDR3 has 14 amino acids. CDR3 nucleotide sequence: TGTGCCAGTAAAGGGAGCTCCTATAATTCACCCCTCCACTTT. It specifies CASKGSSYNSPLHF.

The chain uses TRBV6-1 and TRBJ2-1; D might be TRBD1 (5 bases). Germline V gives CDR1 MNHNS, CDR2 SASEGT. The CDR3 has 12 amino acids. With 8 bases removed from V and 3 bases from J, the gap between germline ends came to 8 bases. Written as DNA, the CDR3 is TGTGCCAGCGGCAGGGACTACAATGAGCAGTTCTTC. Its translation is CASGRDYNEQFF.

The V and J genes are TRBV29-1 and TRBJ2-1; D might be TRBD1 or TRBD2, each matching 6 bases. V lost 1 base to trimming and J lost 4 bases, with 14 bases between them. This CDR3 is built from 15 residues. Germline loops: CDR1 SQVTM, CDR2 ANQGSEA. CDR3 residues: CSVEGGGQGYNEQFF. Here the CDR3 DNA reads TGCAGCGTTGAAGGAGGGGGGCAGGGGTACAATGAGCAGTTCTTC.

The chain employs TRBV25-1 and TRBJ1-4, with D possibly being TRBD1 (5 bases). CDR1 is MGHDK and CDR2 is SYGVNS in the germline V gene. V was shortened by 4 bases and J by 17 bases, with 17 bases between the two germline ends. The CDR3 is 12 amino acids. The CDR3 here is CASSGIQGRRFF. The CDR3, as DNA: TGTGCCAGCAGTGGGATTCAGGGACGGAGATTTTTT.

The chain joins TRBV5-6 to TRBJ1-2; no firm D call. The V end was cut by 0 bases, the J end by 1 base, with 7 bases between. The CDR3 consists of 14 residues. CDR1 is SGHDT and CDR2 is YYEEEE in the germline V gene. DNA for the CDR3: TGTGCCAGCAGCTTGGCCTCACTTAACTATGGCTACACCTTC. Amino acid sequence: CASSLASLNYGYTF.

As DNA, the CDR3 is TGCGCCAGCAGCTTTGAGGTGAACACTGAAGCTTTCTTT. This sequence encodes CASSFEVNTEAFF. The chain employs TRBV5-1 and TRBJ1-1; D gene unclear. The V end was cut by 2 bases, the J end by 0 bases, with 5 bases between. Germline-derived CDR1 and CDR2 are SGHRS and YFSETQ. The CDR3 has 13 residues.

The chain uses TRBV7-8 and TRBJ1-1, with a weak D call TRBD1 (5 bases). Trimming stripped 3 bases from V and 7 bases from J, with 12 bases between. From germline, CDR1 is SGHVS and CDR2 FQNEAQ. The CDR3 runs 13 residues. CDR3 sequence: CASSFRVVGEAFF. The CDR3 DNA is TGTGCCAGCAGCTTCAGGGTTGTCGGTGAAGCTTTCTTT.

In its sample, this clone was seen a few times. The rearrangement uses TRBV19 and TRBJ2-7; perhaps TRBD1 as D (6 bases). Looked up from germline, CDR1 is LNHDA and CDR2 is SQIVND (reference sequence). V was pared by 8 bases and J by 5 bases, with 10 bases between. The CDR3 has 11 amino acids. CDR3 DNA sequence: TGTGCCAGTGGACAGCCCCACGAGCAGTACTTC. It yields the protein CASGQPHEQYF.

The chain recombines TRBV19 with TRBJ2-7; 7 bases line up with TRBD1. Germline CDR1 is LNHDA and CDR2 is SQIVND (reference sequence). This CDR3 spans 13 amino acids. The trim removed 3 bases at V and 6 bases at J, leaving 5 bases unmatched. The DNA of the CDR3 is TGTGCCAGTAGTATTAATGACAGGGTCGAGCAGTACTTC. This sequence encodes CASSINDRVEQYF.

This clone was counted once. The chain is built from TRBV7-9 and TRBJ2-7, with D possibly matching TRBD1 (6 bases). Germline CDR1 and CDR2: SEHNR and FQNEAQ (reference sequence). This CDR3 has 17 amino acids. Trimming removed 3 bases at V and 4 bases at J, with 22 bases between. The CDR3 DNA reads TGTGCCAGCAGCTTGGGGACATTGGACTTAGTCGCGTACGAGCAGTACTTC. It yields the protein CASSLGTLDLVAYEQYF.

J is TRBJ2-6 and V is TRBV19; TRBD1 matches at 7 bases. This CDR3 has 15 amino acids. The ends lost 7 bases at V and 4 bases at J; junction bases unmatched: 7. Germline V lookup: CDR1 LNHDA, CDR2 SQIVND (reference sequence). CDR3 bases: TGTGCCAGTATCCGACAGGGTGCAGGGGCCAACGTCCTGACTTTC. Translation gives CASIRQGAGANVLTF.